The 20 T cell receptor beta chains below come from one sample, sequenced in a study of T-cell memory formation after mild COVID-19. TCRdb reprocessed the 5' RACE reads via MiXCR and lists one record per CDR3 protein. The table shows approximately 270,000 distinct CDR3 sequences, with around 15% occurring only once. What was sequenced was PBMCs or a T cell subset sorted from them (not recorded which). The receptors derive from a young man who had mild COVID-19 (a few samples of this study predate the infection). Cell type and time point are not known.

CDR3 DNA sequence: TGCAGTGCTAGAGATTGGAGGGAGACGTTCGGAGGTACGCAGTATTTT. The encoded protein is CSARDWRETFGGTQYF. The chain has TRBV20-1 and TRBJ2-3; D possibly corresponds to TRBD2 (6 bases). The V and J ends lost 0 bases and 8 bases respectively, with 21 bases between them. Looked up from germline, CDR1 is DFQATT and CDR2 is SNEGSKA (reference sequence). CDR3 length: 16 residues.

This sequence joins TRBV4-2 and TRBJ1-2; D remains ambiguous. The CDR3 spans 15 residues. Trimming shortened V by 2 bases and J by 6 bases, and 16 bases separated the two germline ends. CDR1 is LGHNA and CDR2 is YNFKEQ in the germline V gene. CDR3 sequence (DNA): TGTGCCAGCAGCCAACGATCGCGGGGTTGGGATGGCTACACCTTC. Its protein product is CASSQRSRGWDGYTF.

This clonotype was recorded a few times. V usage is TRBV7-6 and J usage is TRBJ2-7, with D possibly called TRBD1 or TRBD2 (5 bases each). This CDR3 region has 13 residues. V was cut by 4 bases and J by 7 bases, with 14 bases left in between. Germline values: CDR1 SGHVS, CDR2 FNYEAQ. The CDR3 sequence is CASSSRVPGEQYF. For the CDR3, the DNA is TGTGCCAGCAGCTCCAGGGTGCCGGGGGAGCAGTACTTC. The variable domain in full, with the rest retrieved from reference TRBV7-6 and TRBJ2-7, is GAGVSQSPRYKVTKRGQDVALRCDPISGHVSLYWYRQALGQGPEFLTYFNYEAQQDKSGLPNDRFSAERPEGSISTLTIQRTEQRDSAMYRCASSSRVPGEQYFGPGTRLTVT.

This clonotype came up many times. J is TRBJ2-2 and V is TRBV28; D call uncertain. Germline V gene sequence: CDR1 MDHEN, CDR2 SYDVKM. The V gene lost 4 bases and the J gene lost 0 bases, with 9 bases spanning the gap. The CDR3 is made up of 15 amino acids. The CDR3 DNA sequence: TGTGCCAGCAGTTCGGCAGGAGCGAACACCGGGGAGCTGTTTTTT. The encoded protein is CASSSAGANTGELFF.

The table lists this clonotype with a few counts. The chain employs TRBV7-2 and TRBJ2-1, with D perhaps matching TRBD2 (5 bases). Trimming shortened V by 5 bases and J by 0 bases, and 14 bases separated the two germline ends. CDR3 length equals 16 residues. Looked up from germline, CDR1 is SGHTA and CDR2 is FQGNSA. The CDR3 DNA follows: TGTGCCAGCAGCAAAGAACGGGATCTCTCCTACAATGAGCAGTTCTTC. As protein: CASSKERDLSYNEQFF.

Only a few counts were recorded for this clonotype. The gene calls are TRBV18 and TRBJ2-1; TRBD1 matches at 9 bases. The germline V gene encodes CDR1 KGHSH and CDR2 LQKENI. V gave up 0 bases and J gave up 5 bases; unmatched junction bases: 2. This CDR3 has 15 residues. The CDR3 DNA sequence: TGTGCCAGCTCACCACCCGGGACAGGGCACAATGAGCAGTTCTTC. It translates to CASSPPGTGHNEQFF.

The sample holds a few counts of this clonotype. The V call is TRBV3-1, the J call TRBJ1-2; the match to TRBD1 covers 8 bases. Germline-derived CDR1 and CDR2 are LGHDT and YNNKEL (reference sequence). There are 12 residues in the CDR3. The V segment lost 6 bases and the J segment 8 bases; nucleotides outside the gene matches: 5. The CDR3 coding sequence is TGTGCCAGCAGGGGCAGGGGGCGCGGCTACACCTTC. This encodes CASRGRGRGYTF.

The J gene is TRBJ2-1, the V gene TRBV6-8; weak D call: TRBD1 (6 bases). In germline, CDR1 is MNHGY, CDR2 SAAAGT. This CDR3 region has 16 residues. Trimming cost V 4 bases and J 8 bases, with 21 bases left between them. The CDR3, as DNA: TGTGCCAGCAGTTGGATTACAGGGAGCTCCGGGGATGAGCAGTTCTTC. Protein sequence: CASSWITGSSGDEQFF.

This clonotype has ten or more counts. J is TRBJ1-1 and V is TRBV7-2; possible D gene TRBD1, 5 bases. The CDR3 runs to 17 residues. Looked up from germline, CDR1 is SGHTA and CDR2 is FQGNSA. V was shortened by 0 bases and J by 6 bases, with 20 bases between the two germline ends. CDR3 protein: CASSLAPIPREYSEAFF. The CDR3 bases are TGTGCCAGCAGCTTAGCTCCGATCCCCAGGGAGTACTCTGAAGCTTTCTTT. The full variable domain, with the rest looked up from reference TRBV7-2 and TRBJ1-1, is GAGVSQSPSNKVTEKGKDVELRCDPISGHTALYWYRQSLGQGLEFLIYFQGNSAPDKSGLPSDRFSAERTGGSVSTLTIQRTQQEDSAVYLCASSLAPIPREYSEAFFGQGTRLTVV.

This clonotype occurred many times. The chain recombines TRBV10-3 with TRBJ2-1; 9 bases fit TRBD1. Germline V gene sequence: CDR1 ENHRY, CDR2 SYGVKD. This CDR3 is 15 amino acids long. V shed 0 bases and J 4 bases; nucleotides not matched to a gene: 1. The CDR3 nucleotides read TGTGCCATCAGTGAGTCGGGACAGGGATACAATGAGCAGTTCTTC. Its protein is CAISESGQGYNEQFF.

This clonotype has only a few counts. The V gene is TRBV4-1, the J gene TRBJ1-2; the match to TRBD1 covers 7 bases. Germline CDR1 MGHRA, CDR2 YSYEKL. The CDR3 is 16 amino acids. The V gene end was trimmed by 2 bases and the J gene end by 4 bases; junction bases not matched to a gene: 10. CDR3 protein: CASSQRGQLIAYGYTF. CDR3 sequence (DNA): TGCGCCAGCAGCCAACGGGGACAGCTGATAGCCTATGGCTACACCTTC.

Ten or more counts support this clonotype. The J gene is TRBJ2-3, the V gene TRBV3-1; 10 nucleotides agree with TRBD1. This CDR3 is built from 19 residues. Germline CDR1 is LGHDT and CDR2 is YNNKEL (reference sequence). The V segment lost 5 bases and the J segment 6 bases; nucleotides outside the gene matches: 20. The CDR3 DNA is TGTGCCAGCAGCTCCCGGTTCGGGGGGACAGGGGCGTTGGAGGATACGCAGTATTTT. It encodes CASSSRFGGTGALEDTQYF.

The chain employs TRBV20-1 and TRBJ2-5, with D perhaps being TRBD1 or TRBD2 (5 bases each). The CDR3 has 13 residues. Germline V gene sequence: CDR1 DFQATT, CDR2 SNEGSKA (reference sequence). V shed 0 bases and J shed 4 bases, with 9 bases lying between them. In DNA form, the CDR3 reads TGCAGTGCTAGAGACGGGACGGGAGAGACCCAGTACTTC. Encoded protein: CSARDGTGETQYF.

The chain employs TRBV6-1 and TRBJ2-7, with D maybe TRBD2 (5 bases). This CDR3 has 18 residues. V lost 1 base to trimming and J lost 2 bases, with 21 bases between them. Germline V gives CDR1 MNHNS, CDR2 SASEGT. CDR3 DNA sequence: TGTGCCAGCAGTGAAGAAGGCGGGTACTACCGGGGTACCTACGAGCAGTACTTC. Its protein product is CASSEEGGYYRGTYEQYF.

The V gene is TRBV7-8, the J gene TRBJ1-5; 9 bases match TRBD1. Germline CDR1 and CDR2: SGHVS and FQNEAQ. With V trimmed by 0 bases and J by 2 bases, 11 bases remained unmatched. The CDR3 runs to 19 residues. In nucleotides, the CDR3 is TGTGCCAGCAGCTTAGCCTACAGGGGGCGCGGGAAACGCAATCAGCCCCAGCATTTT. Its protein is CASSLAYRGRGKRNQPQHF.

The gene calls are TRBV4-3 and TRBJ1-1, with D possibly matching TRBD1 (6 bases). This CDR3 has 14 amino acids. Germline CDR1 is LGHNA and CDR2 is YSLEER. Between the trimmed V and J ends, which lost 0 bases and 5 bases, there was a span of 10 bases. The CDR3 coding sequence is TGCGCCAGCAGCCAAGATTTCAGGGGAACTGAAGCTTTCTTT. It codes for CASSQDFRGTEAFF.

V and J are TRBV24-1 and TRBJ2-1; D gene uncertain. CDR1 and CDR2 (germline): KGHDR, SFDVKD. The CDR3 consists of 15 residues. Between the trimmed V and J ends, which lost 3 bases and 0 bases, there was a span of 8 bases. In nucleotides, the CDR3 is TGTGCCACCAGTGATGGGTTGAGCTCCTACAATGAGCAGTTCTTC. Its translation is CATSDGLSSYNEQFF.

The J gene is TRBJ1-2, the V gene TRBV4-3; the D gene is possibly TRBD1 (5 bases). The CDR3 loop spans 15 amino acids. The V gene's germline CDR1 is LGHNA and CDR2 YSLEER. V lost 6 bases and J 8 bases, leaving 22 bases between the germline ends. CDR3 DNA: TGCGCCAGCAGTGAAGACGGTGGGGCTTTAAACGGCTACACCTTC. It specifies CASSEDGGALNGYTF.

The J gene is TRBJ2-7, the V gene TRBV9; no firm D call. The CDR3 loop spans 14 amino acids. CDR1 is SGDLS and CDR2 is YYNGEE in the germline V gene. V was pared by 0 bases and J by 4 bases, with 11 bases between. CDR3 sequence reads: CASSVGPVPYEQYV. The CDR3 DNA reads as TGTGCCAGCAGCGTAGGACCAGTCCCATACGAGCAGTACGTC.

J is TRBJ2-4 and V is TRBV29-1; the D is unclear. The CDR3 has 12 residues. From germline, CDR1 is SQVTM and CDR2 ANQGSEA. V lost 0 bases and J lost 7, with 7 bases in between. The CDR3 here is CSVEETGNIQYF. As DNA, the CDR3 is TGCAGCGTTGAAGAGACTGGCAACATTCAGTACTTC.